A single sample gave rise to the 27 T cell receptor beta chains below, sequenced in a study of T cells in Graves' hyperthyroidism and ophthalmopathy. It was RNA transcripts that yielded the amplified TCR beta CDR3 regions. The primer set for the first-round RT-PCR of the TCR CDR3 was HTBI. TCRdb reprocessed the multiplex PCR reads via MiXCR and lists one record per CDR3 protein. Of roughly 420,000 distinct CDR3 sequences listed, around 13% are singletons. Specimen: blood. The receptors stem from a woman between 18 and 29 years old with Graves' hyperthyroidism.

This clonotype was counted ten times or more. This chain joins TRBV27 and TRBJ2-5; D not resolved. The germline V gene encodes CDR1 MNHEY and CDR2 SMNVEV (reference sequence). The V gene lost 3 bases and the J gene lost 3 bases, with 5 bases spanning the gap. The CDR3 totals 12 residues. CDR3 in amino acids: CASSFPEETQYF. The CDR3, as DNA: TGTGCCAGCAGTTTTCCCGAAGAGACCCAGTACTTC.

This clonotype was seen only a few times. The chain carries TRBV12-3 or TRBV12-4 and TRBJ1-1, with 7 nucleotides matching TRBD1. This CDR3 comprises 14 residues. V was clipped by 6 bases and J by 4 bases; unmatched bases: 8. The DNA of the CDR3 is TGTGCCAGCAGATTTCCACGACAGGGCACTGAAGCTTTCTTT. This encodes CASRFPRQGTEAFF.

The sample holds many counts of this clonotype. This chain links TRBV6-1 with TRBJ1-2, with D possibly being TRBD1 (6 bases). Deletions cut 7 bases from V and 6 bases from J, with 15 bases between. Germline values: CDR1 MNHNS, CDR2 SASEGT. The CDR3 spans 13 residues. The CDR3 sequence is CASTSRDNHGYTF. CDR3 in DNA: TGTGCCAGCACCAGCCGGGACAACCATGGCTACACCTTC.

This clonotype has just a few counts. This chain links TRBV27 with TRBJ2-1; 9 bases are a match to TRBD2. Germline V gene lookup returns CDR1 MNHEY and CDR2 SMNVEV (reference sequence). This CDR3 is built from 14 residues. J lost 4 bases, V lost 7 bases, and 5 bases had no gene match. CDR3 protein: CASKRTSAYNEQFF. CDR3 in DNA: TGTGCCAGCAAGCGGACTAGCGCTTACAATGAGCAGTTCTTC.

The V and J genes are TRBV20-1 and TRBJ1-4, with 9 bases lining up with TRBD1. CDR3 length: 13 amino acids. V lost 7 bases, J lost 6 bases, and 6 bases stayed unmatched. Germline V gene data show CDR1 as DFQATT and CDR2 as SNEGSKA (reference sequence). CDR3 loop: CSVPTGGDEKLFF. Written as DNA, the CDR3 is TGCAGTGTCCCGACAGGGGGAGATGAAAAACTGTTTTTT.

For the CDR3, the DNA is TGTGCCAGCAGGCCCGGAGGAAACACCATATATTTT. This gives the protein CASRPGGNTIYF. The chain employs TRBV12-3 or TRBV12-4 and TRBJ1-3, with D unclear. The V gene lost 6 bases and the J gene lost 4 bases, with 7 bases spanning the gap. The CDR3 loop spans 12 amino acids.

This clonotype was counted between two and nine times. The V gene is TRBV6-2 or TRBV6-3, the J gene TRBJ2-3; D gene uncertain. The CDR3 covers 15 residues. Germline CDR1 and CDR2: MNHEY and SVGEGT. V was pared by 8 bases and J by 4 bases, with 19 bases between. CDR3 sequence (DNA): TGTGCCAGCCTCTCTTTTTCTAAGTACTCAGATACGCAGTATTTT. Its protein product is CASLSFSKYSDTQYF.

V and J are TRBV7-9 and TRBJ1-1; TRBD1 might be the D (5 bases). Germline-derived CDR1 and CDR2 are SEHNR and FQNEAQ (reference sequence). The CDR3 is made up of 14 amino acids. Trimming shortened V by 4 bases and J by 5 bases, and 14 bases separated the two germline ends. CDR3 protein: CASSSLAGGTEAFF. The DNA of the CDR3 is TGTGCCAGCAGCTCCCTGGCGGGGGGAACTGAAGCTTTCTTT.

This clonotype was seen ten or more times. The CDR3 protein is CASSLSGVSQETQYF. CDR3 bases: TGTGCCAGCAGCCTTAGCGGGGTGTCTCAAGAGACCCAGTACTTC. The chain uses TRBV7-2 and TRBJ2-5; 8 nucleotides match TRBD2. The CDR3 has 15 amino acids. Germline CDR1 is SGHTA and CDR2 is FQGNSA. Trimming at V came to 5 bases and at J to 2 bases, leaving 7 bases not matched to a gene.

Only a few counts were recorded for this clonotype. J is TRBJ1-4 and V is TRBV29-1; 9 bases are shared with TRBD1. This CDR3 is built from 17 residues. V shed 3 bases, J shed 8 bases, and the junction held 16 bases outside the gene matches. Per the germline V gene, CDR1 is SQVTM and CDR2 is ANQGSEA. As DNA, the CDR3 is TGCAGCGTTGAGGAGGGGACAGGGAAACCGGATGGGGAAAAACTGTTTTTT. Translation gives CSVEEGTGKPDGEKLFF.

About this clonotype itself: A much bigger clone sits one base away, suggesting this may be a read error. CDR3 amino acids: CAGSSRDRNTIYF. CDR3 bases: TGTGCCGGCAGCAGCCGGGACAGAAACACCATATATTTT. The chain couples TRBV28 to TRBJ1-3; possibly TRBD1 for D (6 bases). CDR3 length: 13 amino acids. Germline CDR1 reads MDHEN; CDR2 reads SYDVKM.

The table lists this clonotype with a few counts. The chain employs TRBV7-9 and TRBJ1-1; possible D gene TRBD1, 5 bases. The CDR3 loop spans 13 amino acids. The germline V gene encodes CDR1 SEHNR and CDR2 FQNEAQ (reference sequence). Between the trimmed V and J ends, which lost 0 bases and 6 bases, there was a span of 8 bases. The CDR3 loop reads CASSLAEQAEAFF. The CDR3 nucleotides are TGTGCCAGCAGCTTAGCGGAACAGGCTGAAGCTTTCTTT.

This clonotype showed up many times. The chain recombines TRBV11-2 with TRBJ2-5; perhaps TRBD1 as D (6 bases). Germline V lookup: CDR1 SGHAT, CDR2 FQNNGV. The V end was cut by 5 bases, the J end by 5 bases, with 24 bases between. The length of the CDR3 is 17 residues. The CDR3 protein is CASSAYRRGTSLETQYF. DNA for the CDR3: TGTGCCAGCAGCGCATACCGCAGGGGAACTAGTCTGGAGACCCAGTACTTC.

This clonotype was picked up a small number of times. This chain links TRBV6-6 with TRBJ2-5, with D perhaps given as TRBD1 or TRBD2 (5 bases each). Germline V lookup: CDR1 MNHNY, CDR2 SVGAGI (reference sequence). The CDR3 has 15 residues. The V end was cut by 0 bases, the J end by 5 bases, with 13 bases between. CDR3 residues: CASSYSRTGTETQYF. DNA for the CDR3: TGTGCCAGCAGTTACTCCCGGACTGGGACCGAGACCCAGTACTTC.

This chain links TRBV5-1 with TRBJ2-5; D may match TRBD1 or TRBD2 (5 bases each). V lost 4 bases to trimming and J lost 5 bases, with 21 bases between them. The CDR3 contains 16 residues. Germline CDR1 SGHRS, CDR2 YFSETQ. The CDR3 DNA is TGCGCCAGCAGCAGTCTCCAGCAGAGGGGCGGGGAGACCCAGTACTTC. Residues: CASSSLQQRGGETQYF.

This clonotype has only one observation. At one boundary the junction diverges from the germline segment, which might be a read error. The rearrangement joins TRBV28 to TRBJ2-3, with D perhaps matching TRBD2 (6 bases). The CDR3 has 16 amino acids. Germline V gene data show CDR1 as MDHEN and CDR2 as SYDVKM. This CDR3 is CASSQDGPGGTDTQYF. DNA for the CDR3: TGCGCCAGCAGCCAAGATGGGCCGGGGGGCACAGATACGCAGTATTTT.

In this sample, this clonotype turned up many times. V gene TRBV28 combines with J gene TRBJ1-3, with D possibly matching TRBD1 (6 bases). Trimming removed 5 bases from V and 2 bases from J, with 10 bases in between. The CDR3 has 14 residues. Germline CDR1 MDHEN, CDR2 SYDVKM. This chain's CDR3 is CASSPRGTGNTIYF. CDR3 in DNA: TGTGCCAGCAGTCCGAGGGGGACTGGAAACACCATATATTTT.

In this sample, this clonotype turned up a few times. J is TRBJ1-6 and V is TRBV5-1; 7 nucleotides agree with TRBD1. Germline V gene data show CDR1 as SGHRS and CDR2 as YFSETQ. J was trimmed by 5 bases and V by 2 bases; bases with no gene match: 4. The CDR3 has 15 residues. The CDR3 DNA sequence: TGCGCCAGCAGCTTATTTGGGACAGATAATTCACCCCTCCACTTT. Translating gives CASSLFGTDNSPLHF.

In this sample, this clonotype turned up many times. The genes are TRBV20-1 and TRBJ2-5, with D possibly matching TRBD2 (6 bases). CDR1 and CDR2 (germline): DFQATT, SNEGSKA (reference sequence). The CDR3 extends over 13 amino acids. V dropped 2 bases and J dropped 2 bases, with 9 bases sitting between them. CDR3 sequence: CSARSGGQETQYF. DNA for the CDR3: TGCAGTGCTAGAAGCGGAGGGCAAGAGACCCAGTACTTC.

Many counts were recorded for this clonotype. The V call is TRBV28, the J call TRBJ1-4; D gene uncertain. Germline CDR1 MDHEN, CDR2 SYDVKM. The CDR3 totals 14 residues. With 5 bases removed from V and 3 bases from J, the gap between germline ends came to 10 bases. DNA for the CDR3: TGTGCCAGCAGTCAGACATACCCTAATGAAAAACTGTTTTTT. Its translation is CASSQTYPNEKLFF.

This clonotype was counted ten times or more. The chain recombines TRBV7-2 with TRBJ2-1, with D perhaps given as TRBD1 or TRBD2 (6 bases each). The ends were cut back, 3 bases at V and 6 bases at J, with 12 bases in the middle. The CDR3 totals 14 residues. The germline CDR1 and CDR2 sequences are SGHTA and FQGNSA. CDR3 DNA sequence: TGTGCCAGCAGCTTTACACAGGGAGGCAATGAGCAGTTCTTC. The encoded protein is CASSFTQGGNEQFF.

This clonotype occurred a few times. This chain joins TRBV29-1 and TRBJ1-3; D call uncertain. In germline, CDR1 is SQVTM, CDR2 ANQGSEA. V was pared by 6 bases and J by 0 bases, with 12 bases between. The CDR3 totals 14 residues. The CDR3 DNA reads TGCAGCGTCTCAATGGTCAGCTCTGGAAACACCATATATTTT. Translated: CSVSMVSSGNTIYF.

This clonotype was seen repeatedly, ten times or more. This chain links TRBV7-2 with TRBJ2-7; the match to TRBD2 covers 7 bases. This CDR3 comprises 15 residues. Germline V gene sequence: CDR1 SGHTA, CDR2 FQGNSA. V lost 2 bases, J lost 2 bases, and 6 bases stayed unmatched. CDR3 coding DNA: TGTGCCAGCAGCTTAACAGCGGGATCGGCCTACGAGCAGTACTTC. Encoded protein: CASSLTAGSAYEQYF.

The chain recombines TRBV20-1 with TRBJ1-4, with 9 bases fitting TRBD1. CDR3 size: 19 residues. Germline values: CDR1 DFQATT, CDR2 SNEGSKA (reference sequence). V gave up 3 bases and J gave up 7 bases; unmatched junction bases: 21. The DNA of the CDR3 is TGCAGTGCTAGGGTCCCCGGGACAGGGACAATAGAGGGGGGTGAAAAACTGTTTTTT. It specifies CSARVPGTGTIEGGEKLFF.

Written as DNA, the CDR3 is TGTGCCAGCAGCTTAGCGGTGGGGGGGGAGTCCTCCTACGAGCAGTACTTC. Its translation: CASSLAVGGESSYEQYF. The chain employs TRBV7-9 and TRBJ2-7; TRBD2 agrees at 7 bases. This CDR3 is 17 amino acids long. Germline V CDR1 and CDR2: SEHNR, FQNEAQ (reference sequence). V dropped 0 bases and J dropped 0; count of bases not matched to a gene: 8.

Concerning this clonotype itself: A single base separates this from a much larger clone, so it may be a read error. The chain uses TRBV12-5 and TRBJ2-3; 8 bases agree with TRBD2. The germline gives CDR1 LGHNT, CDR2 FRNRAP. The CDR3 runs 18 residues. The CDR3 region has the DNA TGTGCTAGTGGCTTGGCCCTACCGTTAGCGGGGAGCACAGATACGCAGTATTTT. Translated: CASGLALPLAGSTDTQYF. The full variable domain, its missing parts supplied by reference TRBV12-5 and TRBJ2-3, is DARVTQTPRHKVTEMGQEVTMRCQPILGHNTVFWYRQTMMQGLELLAYFRNRAPLDDSGMPKDRFSAEMPDATLATLKIQPSEPRDSAVYFCASGLALPLAGSTDTQYFGPGTRLTVL.

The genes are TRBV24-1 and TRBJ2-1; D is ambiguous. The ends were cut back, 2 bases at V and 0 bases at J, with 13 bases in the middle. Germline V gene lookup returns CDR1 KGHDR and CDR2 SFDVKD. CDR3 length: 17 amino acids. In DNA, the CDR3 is TGTGCCACCAGTGATTCCGGCAGATCATTCTCCTACAATGAGCAGTTCTTC. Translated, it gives CATSDSGRSFSYNEQFF.